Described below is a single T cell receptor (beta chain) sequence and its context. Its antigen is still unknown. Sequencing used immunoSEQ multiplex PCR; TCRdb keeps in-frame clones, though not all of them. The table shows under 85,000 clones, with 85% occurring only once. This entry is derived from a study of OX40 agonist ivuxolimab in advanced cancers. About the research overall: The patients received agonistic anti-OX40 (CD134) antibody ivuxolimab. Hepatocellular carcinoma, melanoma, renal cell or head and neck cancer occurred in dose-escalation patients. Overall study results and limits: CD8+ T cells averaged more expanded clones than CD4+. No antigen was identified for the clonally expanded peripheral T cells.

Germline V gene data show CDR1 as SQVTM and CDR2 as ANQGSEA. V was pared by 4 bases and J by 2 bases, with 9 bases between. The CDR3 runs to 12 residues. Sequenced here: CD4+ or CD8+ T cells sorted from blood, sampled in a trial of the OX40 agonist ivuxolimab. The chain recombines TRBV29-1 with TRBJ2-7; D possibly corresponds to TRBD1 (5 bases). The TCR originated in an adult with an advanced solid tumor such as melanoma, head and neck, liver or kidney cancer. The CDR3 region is CSVGAGPYEQYF. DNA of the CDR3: TGCAGCGTTGGGGCAGGGCCCTACGAGCAGTACTTC.